The 7 T cell receptor beta chains below were found in one sample sequenced in a study of blood T cell repertoires in COVID-19. The table came from immunoSEQ multiplex PCR; TCRdb's copy has only in-frame clones and leaves some out. Of about 180,000 clones detected, 70% to 85% appear once; the ten largest clones hold roughly 9.2%. Source material: peripheral blood. The receptors stem from a woman older than 75 with acute or convalescent COVID-19.

The CDR3 DNA sequence: TGTGCCAGCAGTTACTCGCCAGGGGGCAGGGACAATGAGCAGTTCTTC. Encoded protein: CASSYSPGGRDNEQFF. The chain recombines TRBV6-5 with TRBJ2-1; 8 bases map to TRBD1. The CDR3 consists of 16 residues. The V segment lost 0 bases and the J segment 5 bases; nucleotides outside the gene matches: 6. Germline CDR1 and CDR2: MNHEY and SVGAGI.

This clone appeared a single time. This sequence joins TRBV5-1 and TRBJ1-6, with 9 bases aligning to TRBD1. The CDR3 covers 16 residues. With 3 bases clipped from V and 10 bases from J, the junction kept 11 bases outside the gene matches. CDR1 and CDR2 from the germline V gene are SGHRS and YFSETQ. The DNA of the CDR3 is TGCGCCAGCAGCTCCGGGACAGGGCGCGAGAGCTCACCCCTCCACTTT. Amino acids: CASSSGTGRESSPLHF.

CDR3 in DNA: TGTGCCTGGAGCGCCTCCCCTGTAAGGGGGGAAAAACTGTTTTTT. Protein product: CAWSASPVRGEKLFF. The genes are TRBV30 and TRBJ1-4, with D perhaps matching TRBD1 (6 bases). V lost 3 bases, J lost 8 bases, and 19 bases lay in between. The germline CDR1 and CDR2 sequences are GTSNPN and SVGIG (reference sequence). There are 15 residues in the CDR3.

The V gene is TRBV7-8, the J gene TRBJ1-1; TRBD1 aligns across 10 bases. Germline trimming cut 3 bases from V and 6 bases from J; bases unmatched to any gene: 4. The CDR3 contains 14 residues. In germline, CDR1 is SGHVS, CDR2 FQNEAQ. The CDR3 coding sequence is TGTGCCAGCAGCTTGGACAGGGGGTTCTCTGAAGCTTTCTTT. It specifies CASSLDRGFSEAFF.

The chain couples TRBV15 to TRBJ2-1, with 8 bases matching TRBD1. The V segment lost 3 bases and the J segment 2 bases; nucleotides outside the gene matches: 0. The CDR3 contains 14 residues. Germline CDR1 reads LNHNV; CDR2 reads YYDKDF (reference sequence). The CDR3 DNA follows: TGTGCCACCAGCAGGACAGGGGCCTACAATGAGCAGTTCTTC. Amino acids: CATSRTGAYNEQFF.

Remarks on this clone: This same CDR3 is encoded by further DNA sequences in the sample. The V gene is TRBV2, the J gene TRBJ2-1; 10 nucleotides agree with TRBD2. The CDR3 sequence is 13 residues long. V dropped 6 bases and J dropped 4; count of bases not matched to a gene: 0. Germline CDR1 reads SNHLY; CDR2 reads FYNNEI. The CDR3 coding sequence is TGTGCCAGCAGGACTAGCGGGTACAATGAGCAGTTCTTC. This sequence encodes CASRTSGYNEQFF.

The chain combines TRBV5-1 with TRBJ1-2; a weak D match, TRBD1 (5 bases). The germline V and J ends were trimmed by 0 bases and 4 bases, with 10 bases remaining between them. The CDR3 covers 14 residues. In germline, CDR1 is SGHRS, CDR2 YFSETQ. The CDR3 sequence is CASSLEGRAYGYTF. Here the CDR3 DNA reads TGCGCCAGCAGCTTGGAAGGCAGGGCCTATGGCTACACCTTC. Supplemented by reference TRBV5-1 and TRBJ1-2, the full variable domain reads KAGVTQTPRYLIKTRGQQVTLSCSPISGHRSVSWYQQTPGQGLQFLFEYFSETQRNKGNFPGRFSGRQFSNSRSEMNVSTLELGDSALYLCASSLEGRAYGYTFGSGTRLTVV.